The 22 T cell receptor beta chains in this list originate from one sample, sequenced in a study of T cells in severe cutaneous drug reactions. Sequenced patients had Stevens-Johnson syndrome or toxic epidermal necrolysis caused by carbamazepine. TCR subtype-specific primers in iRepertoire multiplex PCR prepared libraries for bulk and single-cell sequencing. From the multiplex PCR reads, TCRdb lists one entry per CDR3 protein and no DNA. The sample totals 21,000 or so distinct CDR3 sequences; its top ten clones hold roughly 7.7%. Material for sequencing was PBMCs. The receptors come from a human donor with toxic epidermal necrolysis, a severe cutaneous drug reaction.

Here the CDR3 reads CASSVYNEQFF. The rearrangement links TRBV2 to TRBJ2-1. This CDR3 has 11 amino acids. Germline V gives CDR1 SNHLY, CDR2 FYNNEI.

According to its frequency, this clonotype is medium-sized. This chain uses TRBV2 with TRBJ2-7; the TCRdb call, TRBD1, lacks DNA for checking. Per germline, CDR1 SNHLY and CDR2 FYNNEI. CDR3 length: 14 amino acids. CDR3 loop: CASSLSGGTYEQYF.

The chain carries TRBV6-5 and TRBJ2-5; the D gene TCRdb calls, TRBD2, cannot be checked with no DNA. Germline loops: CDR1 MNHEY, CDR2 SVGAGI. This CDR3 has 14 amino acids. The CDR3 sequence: CASRLRRAGETQYF.

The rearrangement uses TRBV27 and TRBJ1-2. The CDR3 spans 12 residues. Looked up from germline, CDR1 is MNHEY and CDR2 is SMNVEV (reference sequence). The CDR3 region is CASMGGGSGYTF.

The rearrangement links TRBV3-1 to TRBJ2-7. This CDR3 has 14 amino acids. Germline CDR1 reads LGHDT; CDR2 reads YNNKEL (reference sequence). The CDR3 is CASSLRERSYEQYF.

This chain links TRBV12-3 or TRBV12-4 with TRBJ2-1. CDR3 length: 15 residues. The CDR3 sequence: CASSRPSVTYNEQFF.

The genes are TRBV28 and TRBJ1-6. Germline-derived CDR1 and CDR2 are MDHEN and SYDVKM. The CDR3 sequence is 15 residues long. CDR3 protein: CASSFQSSYNSPLHF.

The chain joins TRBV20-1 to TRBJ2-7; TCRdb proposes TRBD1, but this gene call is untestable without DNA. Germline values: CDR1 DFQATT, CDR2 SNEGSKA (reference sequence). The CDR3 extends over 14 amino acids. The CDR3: CSAQTGTDTYEQYF.

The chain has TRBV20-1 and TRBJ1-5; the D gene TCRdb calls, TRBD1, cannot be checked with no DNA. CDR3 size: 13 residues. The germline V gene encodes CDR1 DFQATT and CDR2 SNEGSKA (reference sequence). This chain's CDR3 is CSARLDMGQPQHF.

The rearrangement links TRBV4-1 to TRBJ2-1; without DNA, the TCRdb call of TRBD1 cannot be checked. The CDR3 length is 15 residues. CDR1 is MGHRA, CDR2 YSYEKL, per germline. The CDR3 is CASSQGGRQGNEQFF.

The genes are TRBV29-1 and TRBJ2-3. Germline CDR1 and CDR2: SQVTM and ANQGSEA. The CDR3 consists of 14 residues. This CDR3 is CSVEDGTPADTQYF.

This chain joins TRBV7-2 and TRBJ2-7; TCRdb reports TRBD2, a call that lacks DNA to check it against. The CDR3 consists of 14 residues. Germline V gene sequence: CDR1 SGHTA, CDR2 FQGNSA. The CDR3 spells CASSLGREWYEQYF. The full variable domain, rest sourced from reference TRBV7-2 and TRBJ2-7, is GAGVSQSPSNKVTEKGKDVELRCDPISGHTALYWYRQSLGQGLEFLIYFQGNSAPDKSGLPSDRFSAERTGGSVSTLTIQRTQQEDSAVYLCASSLGREWYEQYFGPGTRLTVT.

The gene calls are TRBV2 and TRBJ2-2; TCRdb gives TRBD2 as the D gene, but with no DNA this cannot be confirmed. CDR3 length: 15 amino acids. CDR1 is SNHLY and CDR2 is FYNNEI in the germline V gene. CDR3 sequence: CASSPLATNTGELFF.

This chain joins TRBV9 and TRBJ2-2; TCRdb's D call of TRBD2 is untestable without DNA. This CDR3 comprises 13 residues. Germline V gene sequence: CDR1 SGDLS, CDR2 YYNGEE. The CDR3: CASSSFEGGELFF.

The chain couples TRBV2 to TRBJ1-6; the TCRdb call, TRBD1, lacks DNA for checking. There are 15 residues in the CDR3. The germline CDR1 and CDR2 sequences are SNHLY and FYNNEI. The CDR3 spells CASSERQGENSPLHF.

CDR3 sequence: CSARPLGEGTDTQYF. The chain recombines TRBV20-1 with TRBJ2-3; TCRdb's D call of TRBD2 is untestable without DNA. In germline, CDR1 is DFQATT, CDR2 SNEGSKA (reference sequence). The CDR3 is made up of 15 amino acids.

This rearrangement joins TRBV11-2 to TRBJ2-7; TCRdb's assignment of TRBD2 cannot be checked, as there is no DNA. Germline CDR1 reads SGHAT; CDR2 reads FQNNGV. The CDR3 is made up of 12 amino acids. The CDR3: CASSPGLHEQYF.

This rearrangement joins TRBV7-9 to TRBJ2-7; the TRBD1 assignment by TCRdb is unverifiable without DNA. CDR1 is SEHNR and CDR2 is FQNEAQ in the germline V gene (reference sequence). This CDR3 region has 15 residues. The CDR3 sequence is CASRLTGGASYEQYF.

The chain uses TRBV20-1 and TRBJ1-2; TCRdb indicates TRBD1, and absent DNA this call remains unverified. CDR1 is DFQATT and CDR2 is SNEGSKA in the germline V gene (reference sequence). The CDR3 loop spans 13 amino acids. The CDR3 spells CSARGGRQGGYTF.

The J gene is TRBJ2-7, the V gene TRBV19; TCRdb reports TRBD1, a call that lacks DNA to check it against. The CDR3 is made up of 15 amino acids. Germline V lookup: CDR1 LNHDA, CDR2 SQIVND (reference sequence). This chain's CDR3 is CASSIGGQGAWEQYF.

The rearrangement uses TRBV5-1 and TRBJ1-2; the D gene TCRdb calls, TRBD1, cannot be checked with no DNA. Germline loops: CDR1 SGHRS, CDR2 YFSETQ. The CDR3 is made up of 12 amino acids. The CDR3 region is CASSLAGGGYTF.

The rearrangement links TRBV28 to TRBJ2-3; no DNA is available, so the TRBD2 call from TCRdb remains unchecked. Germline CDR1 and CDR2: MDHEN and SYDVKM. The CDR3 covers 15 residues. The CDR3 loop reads CASTLRSGLTDTQYF.